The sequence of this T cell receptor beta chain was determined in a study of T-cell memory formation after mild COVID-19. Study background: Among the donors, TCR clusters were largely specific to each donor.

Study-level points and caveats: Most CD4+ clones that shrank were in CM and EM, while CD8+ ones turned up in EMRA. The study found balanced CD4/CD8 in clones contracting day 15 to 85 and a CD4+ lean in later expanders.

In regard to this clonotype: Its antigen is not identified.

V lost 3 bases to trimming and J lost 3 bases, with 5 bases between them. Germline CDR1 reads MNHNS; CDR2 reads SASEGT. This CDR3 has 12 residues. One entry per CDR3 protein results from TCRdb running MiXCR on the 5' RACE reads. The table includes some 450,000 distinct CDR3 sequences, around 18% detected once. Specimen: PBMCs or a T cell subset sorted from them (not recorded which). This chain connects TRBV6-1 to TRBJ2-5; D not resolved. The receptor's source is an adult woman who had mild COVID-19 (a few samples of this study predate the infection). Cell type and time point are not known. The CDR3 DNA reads TGTGCCAGCAGTGAGACCGAAGAGACCCAGTACTTC. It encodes CASSETEETQYF.